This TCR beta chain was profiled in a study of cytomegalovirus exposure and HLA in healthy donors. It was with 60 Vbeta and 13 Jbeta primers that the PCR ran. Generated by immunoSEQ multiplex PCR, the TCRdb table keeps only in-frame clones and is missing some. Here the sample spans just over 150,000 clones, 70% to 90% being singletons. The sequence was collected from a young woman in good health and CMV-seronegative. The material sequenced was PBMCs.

The CDR3 DNA sequence: TGTGCCAGCAGCCAAGACCCGGGGAGGTGGGAGACCCAGTACTTC. Translating gives CASSQDPGRWETQYF. The chain combines TRBV14 with TRBJ2-5; possible D gene TRBD2, 6 bases. V was trimmed by 0 bases and J by 5 bases, leaving 13 bases between them. This CDR3 is 15 amino acids long. Germline V gene data show CDR1 as SGHDN and CDR2 as FVKESK.